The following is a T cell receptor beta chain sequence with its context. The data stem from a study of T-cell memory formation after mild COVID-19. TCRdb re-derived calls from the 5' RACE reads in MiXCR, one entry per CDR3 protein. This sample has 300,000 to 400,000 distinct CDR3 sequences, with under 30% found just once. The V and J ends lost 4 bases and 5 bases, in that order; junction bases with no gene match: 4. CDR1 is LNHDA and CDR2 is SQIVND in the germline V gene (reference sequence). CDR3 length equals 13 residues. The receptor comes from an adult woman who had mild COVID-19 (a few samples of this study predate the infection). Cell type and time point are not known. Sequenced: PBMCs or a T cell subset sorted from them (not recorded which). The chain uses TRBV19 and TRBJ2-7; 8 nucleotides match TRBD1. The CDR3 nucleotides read TGTGCCAGTAGTACCCTGACAGGGGACGAGCAGTACTTC. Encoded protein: CASSTLTGDEQYF.